This T cell receptor (beta chain) was observed in a study of cytomegalovirus exposure and HLA in healthy donors. Points from the study as a whole: V- and J-gene trimming in TCR beta was tied to a missense DCLRE1C variant by an analysis performed later.

With regard to this clone: Its antigen is undetermined.

PCR used 60 Vbeta primers and 13 Jbeta primers. Using immunoSEQ multiplex PCR, the repertoire was profiled, and TCRdb retains in-frame clones only, with some absent. The data show about 240,000 clones, roughly 87% seen once. The sample was PBMCs. This TCR came from a woman aged 40 to 50 in good health and CMV-seropositive.

The CDR3: CASSPPSGTGELFF. The CDR3 DNA is TGTGCCAGCTCACCACCGTCGGGGACCGGGGAGCTGTTTTTT. The chain employs TRBV18 and TRBJ2-2; D possibly corresponds to TRBD2 (5 bases). The germline V and J ends were trimmed by 0 bases and 5 bases, with 7 bases remaining between them. Germline CDR1 is KGHSH and CDR2 is LQKENI. The CDR3 runs 14 residues.